Listed below are T cell receptor beta chains from one sample, sequenced in a study of breast tumors, draining lymph nodes, adjacent tissues. From the multiplex PCR reads, TCRdb called clonotypes with MiXCR, one entry per CDR3 protein. The sample contains tens of thousands of distinct CDR3 sequences, approximately 37% of which appear only once. The sample comprised breast tumor tissue. The receptors were gathered from a female donor with breast cancer. Some clones in this sample may be carry-over from other donors' samples. Each CDR3 is given with its conserved first and last residue. D genes are given only for firm matches. Not all rows give a size; the values are once, few, many and, for expanded clones, a class.

D: TRBD1; length: 18; J: TRBJ1-3; size: few; V: TRBV6-5; DNA: TGTGCCAGCAGTTACCATCCGGGACAGGGGCGCTCTGGAAACACCATATATTTT; CDR3: CASSYHPGQGRSGNTIYF
D: NA; length: 16; J: TRBJ2-7; size: NA; V: TRBV28; DNA: TGTGCCAGCAGTTTAAGTTGGTTTGGAGGCTCCTACGAGCAGTACTTC; CDR3: CASSLSWFGGSYEQYF
D: NA; length: 14; J: TRBJ2-5; size: many; V: TRBV6-1; DNA: TGTGCCAGCAGTGAAATCCCGCACGTTGGGACCCAGTACTTC; CDR3: CASSEIPHVGTQYF
D: TRBD2; length: 15; J: TRBJ2-3; size: many; V: TRBV11-3; DNA: TGTGCCAGCAGTCCAGGGACTAGCGGAGGGCTTACGCAGTATTTT; CDR3: CASSPGTSGGLTQYF
D: NA; length: 15; J: TRBJ2-1; size: NA; V: TRBV15; DNA: TGTGCCACCAGCGGGGTTGGGCGTTCCTACAATGAGCAGTTCTTC; CDR3: CATSGVGRSYNEQFF
D: TRBD2; length: 14; J: TRBJ2-2; size: many; V: TRBV24-1; DNA: TGTGCCACGTCGGGACTAGCGGGAGGCGGGGAGCTGTTTTTT; CDR3: CATSGLAGGGELFF
D: NA; length: 15; J: TRBJ2-7; size: many; V: TRBV27; DNA: TGTGCCAGCAGTTTGGGGGGCACAGGACACTACGAGCAGTACTTC; CDR3: CASSLGGTGHYEQYF
D: TRBD2; length: 15; J: TRBJ2-5; size: NA; V: TRBV14; DNA: TGTGCCAGCGGCCAAGATCTAAGCGGGAGAGGGACCCAGTACTTC; CDR3: CASGQDLSGRGTQYF
D: TRBD2; length: 15; J: TRBJ2-2; size: NA; V: TRBV4-3; DNA: TGCGCCAGCAGCACTAGCGGGGGGAACACCGGGGAGCTGTTTTTT; CDR3: CASSTSGGNTGELFF
D: NA; length: 16; J: TRBJ2-6; size: NA; V: TRBV4-3; DNA: TGCGCCAGCAGCCAAGATGGGCACTCTGGGGCCAACGTCCTGACTTTC; CDR3: CASSQDGHSGANVLTF
D: TRBD1; length: 15; J: TRBJ2-7; size: NA; V: TRBV5-1; DNA: TGCGCCAGCAGCCCCGGGACAGGCCACCCCTACGAGCAGTACTTC; CDR3: CASSPGTGHPYEQYF
D: TRBD2; length: 16; J: TRBJ2-1; size: many; V: TRBV10-3; DNA: TGTGCCATCAGTGAGTCGATAGCGGGAGGTACTAGGGAGCAGTTCTTC; CDR3: CAISESIAGGTREQFF
D: TRBD1; length: 15; J: TRBJ2-3; size: few; V: TRBV24-1; DNA: TGTGCCACCAGACCTGGACAGGGACGAGGAGATACGCAGTATTTT; CDR3: CATRPGQGRGDTQYF
D: TRBD2; length: 16; J: TRBJ2-1; size: many; V: TRBV6-1; DNA: TGTGCCAGCAGTCAGGTAGCGGGATTGGTCTACAATGAGCAGTTCTTC; CDR3: CASSQVAGLVYNEQFF
D: TRBD1; length: 14; J: TRBJ1-3; size: NA; V: TRBV20-1; DNA: TGCAGTGCCCCGGACAGGGGAAGAGGAAACACCATATATTTT; CDR3: CSAPDRGRGNTIYF
D: TRBD1; length: 15; J: TRBJ1-6; size: NA; V: TRBV7-9; DNA: TGTGCCAGCAGCTTAGGACAGGGGGCGAATTCACCCCTCCACTTT; CDR3: CASSLGQGANSPLHF
D: TRBD1; length: 15; J: TRBJ1-2; size: NA; V: TRBV7-8; DNA: TGTGCCAGCAGCTTAGAAACAGGGGGCAACTATGGCTACACCTTC; CDR3: CASSLETGGNYGYTF
D: TRBD2; length: 19; J: TRBJ2-1; size: many; V: TRBV5-1; DNA: TGCGCCAGCAGCTGGTCTGGACTAGCGGGAGTGATCTACTACAATGAGCAGTTCTTC; CDR3: CASSWSGLAGVIYYNEQFF
D: NA; length: 15; J: TRBJ2-2; size: NA; V: TRBV18; DNA: TGTGCCAGCTCACCAAAACACCATGGGGCCGGGGAGCTGTTTTTT; CDR3: CASSPKHHGAGELFF
D: TRBD1; length: 13; J: TRBJ2-5; size: NA; V: TRBV18; DNA: TGTGCCAGCTCACAGAGACAGGGGGAGACCCAGTACTTC; CDR3: CASSQRQGETQYF
D: TRBD1; length: 15; J: TRBJ2-7; size: many; V: TRBV27; DNA: TGTGCCAGCAGTAGCACAGGGGGCTATGCCTACGAGCAGTACTTC; CDR3: CASSSTGGYAYEQYF
D: NA; length: 14; J: TRBJ1-6; size: many; V: TRBV7-8; DNA: TGTGCCAGCAGCGTCCAGGGTACGAATTCACCCCTCCACTTT; CDR3: CASSVQGTNSPLHF
D: NA; length: 17; J: TRBJ2-1; size: many; V: TRBV19; DNA: TGTGCCAGTAGTATACTCCCCCAGCGGGTTGTTTACAATGAGCAGTTCTTC; CDR3: CASSILPQRVVYNEQFF
D: NA; length: 16; J: TRBJ1-6; size: few; V: TRBV27; DNA: TGTGCCAGCAGCCTGCTGGGACCGCAAAATAATTCACCCCTCCACTTT; CDR3: CASSLLGPQNNSPLHF
D: NA; length: 14; J: TRBJ2-3; size: many; V: TRBV9; DNA: TGTGCCAGCAGCCCCAGGGGAACCACAGATACGCAGTATTTT; CDR3: CASSPRGTTDTQYF
D: TRBD1; length: 13; J: TRBJ2-7; size: medium-sized; V: TRBV20-1; DNA: TGCAGTGCTCCGTCGGACAGGGGGTACGAGCAGTACTTC; CDR3: CSAPSDRGYEQYF
D: NA; length: 14; J: TRBJ2-2; size: few; V: TRBV7-9; DNA: TGTGCCAGCAGCTTAGGGCAAAACACCGGGGAGCTGTTTTTT; CDR3: CASSLGQNTGELFF
D: TRBD1; length: 12; J: TRBJ2-7; size: medium-sized; V: TRBV4-1; DNA: TGCGCCGTTAACAGGGGGCCCTACGAGCAGTACTTC; CDR3: CAVNRGPYEQYF
D: TRBD1; length: 14; J: TRBJ2-5; size: many; V: TRBV19; DNA: TGTGCCAGTAGGAAACAGGGGGCGGGGGAGACCCAGTACTTC; CDR3: CASRKQGAGETQYF
D: NA; length: 13; J: TRBJ2-1; size: NA; V: TRBV30; DNA: TGTGCCTGGCGAGTAACCCTAGACAATGAGCAGTTCTTC; CDR3: CAWRVTLDNEQFF
D: TRBD1; length: 15; J: TRBJ2-7; size: NA; V: TRBV7-8; DNA: TGTGCCAGCAGCGCTAGTGGGACAGAGACCTACGAGCAGTACTTC; CDR3: CASSASGTETYEQYF
D: TRBD2; length: 16; J: TRBJ2-3; size: many; V: TRBV29-1; DNA: TGCAGCGTTGAAGATAGGGAGGGGCTTGGCACAGATACGCAGTATTTT; CDR3: CSVEDREGLGTDTQYF
D: TRBD1; length: 11; J: TRBJ2-7; size: many; V: TRBV28; DNA: TGTGCCACCCGGGACAGGAGCGAGCAGTACTTC; CDR3: CATRDRSEQYF
D: NA; length: 15; J: TRBJ2-7; size: many; V: TRBV5-5; DNA: TGTGCCAGCAGCTTGGCGCCAGGGGTTGCCTACGAGCAGTACTTC; CDR3: CASSLAPGVAYEQYF
D: NA; length: 14; J: TRBJ2-1; size: NA; V: TRBV12-3/TRBV12-4; DNA: TGTGCCAGCACCCTCGGGGGCAGCCACAATGAGCAGTTCTTC; CDR3: CASTLGGSHNEQFF
D: TRBD1; length: 14; J: TRBJ2-7; size: many; V: TRBV6-6; DNA: TGTGCCAGCAGGACCGCCGGGACAGCCTACGAGCAGTACTTC; CDR3: CASRTAGTAYEQYF
D: NA; length: 14; J: TRBJ2-3; size: many; V: TRBV2; DNA: TGTGCCAGCAGAAAGGATCGGCTGACAGATACGCAGTATTTT; CDR3: CASRKDRLTDTQYF
D: NA; length: 13; J: TRBJ1-2; size: many; V: TRBV20-1; DNA: TGCAGTGCTAGCCCTCCAGGGATCTATGGCTACACCTTC; CDR3: CSASPPGIYGYTF
D: TRBD2; length: 17; J: TRBJ2-1; size: NA; V: TRBV4-2; DNA: TGTGCCAACAGCCCCAGGGCGGCGGGAGGGCCCCACAATGAGCAGTTCTTC; CDR3: CANSPRAAGGPHNEQFF
D: TRBD2; length: 16; J: TRBJ2-1; size: NA; V: TRBV10-3; DNA: TGTGCCATCAGGGATGGGACTAGCGGGAACAGGAATGAGCAGTTCTTC; CDR3: CAIRDGTSGNRNEQFF
D: NA; length: 16; J: TRBJ1-4; size: many; V: TRBV7-7; DNA: TGTGCCAGCAGCTTACTCGGAAAGGGTCATGAGGGGCTACTGATTTTT; CDR3: CASSLLGKGHEGLLIF
D: NA; length: 14; J: TRBJ2-5; size: many; V: TRBV2; DNA: TGTGCCAGCAGTGAAGCTCGCGGCCAAGAGACCCAGTACTTC; CDR3: CASSEARGQETQYF
D: TRBD2; length: 13; J: TRBJ2-2; size: NA; V: TRBV28; DNA: TGTGCCAGCCGACTAGCGGGGGGCGGGGAGCTGTTTTTT; CDR3: CASRLAGGGELFF
D: NA; length: 14; J: TRBJ1-4; size: many; V: TRBV2; DNA: TGTGCCAGCAACGAACAGGGTCTGGGCGAAAAACTGTTTTTT; CDR3: CASNEQGLGEKLFF
D: NA; length: 14; J: TRBJ2-1; size: many; V: TRBV2; DNA: TGTGCCAGCAGGGCCGGGAGTGTTTACGATGAGCAGTTCTTC; CDR3: CASRAGSVYDEQFF
D: NA; length: 13; J: TRBJ2-7; size: many; V: TRBV20-1; DNA: TGCAGTGCTAGAGATCACTCCAGAGACGAGCAGTACTTC; CDR3: CSARDHSRDEQYF
D: NA; length: 12; J: TRBJ1-4; size: many; V: TRBV2; DNA: TGTGCCAGCAGTGAAGGACGGGAAAAACTGTTTTTT; CDR3: CASSEGREKLFF
D: TRBD2; length: 15; J: TRBJ2-7; size: many; V: TRBV5-6; DNA: TGTGCCAGCAGCTTGCCGTTTCTAGCGGGATCCGAGCAGTACTTC; CDR3: CASSLPFLAGSEQYF
D: NA; length: 15; J: TRBJ1-4; size: medium-sized; V: TRBV20-1; DNA: TGCAGTTCGGGACGACCTTCGTCAACTAATGAAAAACTGTTTTTT; CDR3: CSSGRPSSTNEKLFF
D: NA; length: 15; J: TRBJ2-7; size: many; V: TRBV6-2/TRBV6-3; DNA: TGTGCCACTCACCAGATCGGGGGAAGCTCCTACGAGCAGTACTTC; CDR3: CATHQIGGSSYEQYF
D: NA; length: 16; J: TRBJ2-1; size: once; V: TRBV13; DNA: TGTGCCAGCAGCACCGACAGAGTCTCGCCCTACAATGAGCAGTTCTTC; CDR3: CASSTDRVSPYNEQFF
D: NA; length: 14; J: TRBJ1-4; size: NA; V: TRBV6-1; DNA: TGTGCCAGCAGATGGGGGGGGGCAGGGGAAAAACTGTTTTTT; CDR3: CASRWGGAGEKLFF
D: TRBD1; length: 14; J: TRBJ2-7; size: many; V: TRBV28; DNA: TGTGCCAGCACCGGGACAGTTCCTCCCTACGAGCAGTACTTC; CDR3: CASTGTVPPYEQYF
D: TRBD2; length: 17; J: TRBJ2-3; size: many; V: TRBV2; DNA: TGTGCCAGCAGTGATGCCGGACTAGCGGGGAGCACAGATACGCAGTATTTT; CDR3: CASSDAGLAGSTDTQYF
D: TRBD1; length: 17; J: TRBJ2-5; size: NA; V: TRBV7-9; DNA: TGTGCCAGCAGCTTTAGACAGGGACAGGGGGCATCAGAGACCCAGTACTTC; CDR3: CASSFRQGQGASETQYF
D: NA; length: 15; J: TRBJ2-5; size: many; V: TRBV5-8; DNA: TGTGCCAGCAGCTTCTGGGGCACTACACAAGAGACCCAGTACTTC; CDR3: CASSFWGTTQETQYF
D: TRBD1; length: 15; J: TRBJ2-7; size: NA; V: TRBV20-1; DNA: TGCAGTGCTACACATCCGGGACAGGGTACCTACGAGCAGTACTTC; CDR3: CSATHPGQGTYEQYF
D: NA; length: 11; J: TRBJ2-7; size: many; V: TRBV11-1; DNA: TGTGCCAGCAGCTTAGGGCGGTCGCAGTACTTC; CDR3: CASSLGRSQYF
D: TRBD2; length: 15; J: TRBJ2-1; size: many; V: TRBV12-5; DNA: TGTGCTAGTGGTTTGATCGCGGGAGGGCGGGGCGAGCAGTTCTTC; CDR3: CASGLIAGGRGEQFF